This TCR beta chain appears in the sequencing data of a study of CD8+CD57+ T cells in acquired aplastic anemia. Study-wide results and caveats: Patients did not significantly differ from controls in CD8+ Simpson's diversity.

The table lists this clonotype with many counts. Its specificity is not known. The CDR3 contains 16 residues. The germline CDR1 and CDR2 sequences are SGHRS and YFSETQ. The J segment lost 3 bases and the V segment lost 2 bases, leaving 9 bases of the junction unmatched. Template material for TCR beta VDJ and CDR3 profiling consisted of genomic DNA. Each CDR3 protein is one row after TCRdb ran MiXCR on the reads. Seen here are approximately 160,000 distinct CDR3 sequences, around half observed once, and the top ten hold 3.2%. It was patients with CD8+CD57+ cell expansion by flow cytometry who were chosen for sequencing. The diagnosis in all patients was severe acquired aplastic anemia.

This TCR derives from a human donor with aplastic anemia. The V and J genes are TRBV5-1 and TRBJ2-7, with 9 bases that match TRBD1. Sequencing input: sorted CD4+, CD8+, or CD8+CD57+ T cells (not recorded which) from PBMCs. The CDR3 DNA sequence: TGCGCCAGCAGCTTCGCGAACACGGGACAGGGCTACGAGCAGTACTTC. It codes for CASSFANTGQGYEQYF. The whole variable domain, remainder taken from reference TRBV5-1 and TRBJ2-7, is KAGVTQTPRYLIKTRGQQVTLSCSPISGHRSVSWYQQTPGQGLQFLFEYFSETQRNKGNFPGRFSGRQFSNSRSEMNVSTLELGDSALYLCASSFANTGQGYEQYFGPGTRLTVT.